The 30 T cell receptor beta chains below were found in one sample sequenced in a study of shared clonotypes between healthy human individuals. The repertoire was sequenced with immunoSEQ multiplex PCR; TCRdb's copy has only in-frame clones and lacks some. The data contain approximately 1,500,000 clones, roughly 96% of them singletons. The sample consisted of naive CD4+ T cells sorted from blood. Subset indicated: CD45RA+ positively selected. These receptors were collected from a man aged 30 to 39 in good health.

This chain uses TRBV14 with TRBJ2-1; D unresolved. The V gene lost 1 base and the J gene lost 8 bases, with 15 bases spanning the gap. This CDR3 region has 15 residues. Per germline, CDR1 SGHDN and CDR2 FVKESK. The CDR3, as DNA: TGTGCCAGCAGCCAAGGGGTAGCCCGGCCCGATGAGCAGTTCTTC. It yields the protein CASSQGVARPDEQFF. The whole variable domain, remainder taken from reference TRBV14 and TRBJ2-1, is EAGVTQFPSHSVIEKGQTVTLRCDPISGHDNLYWYRRVMGKEIKFLLHFVKESKQDESGMPNNRFLAERTGGTYSTLKVQPAELEDSGVYFCASSQGVARPDEQFFGPGTRLTVL.

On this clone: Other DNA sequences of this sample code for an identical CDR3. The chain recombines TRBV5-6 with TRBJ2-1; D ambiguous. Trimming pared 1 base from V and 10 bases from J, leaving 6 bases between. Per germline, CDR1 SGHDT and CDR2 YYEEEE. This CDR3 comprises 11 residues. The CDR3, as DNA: TGTGCCAGCAGCTTGAATAACGAGCAGTTCTTC. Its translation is CASSLNNEQFF.

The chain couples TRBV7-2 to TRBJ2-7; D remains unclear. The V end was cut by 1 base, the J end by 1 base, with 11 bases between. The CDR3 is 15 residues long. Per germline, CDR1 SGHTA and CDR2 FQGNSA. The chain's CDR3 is CASSLEGSTSYEQYF. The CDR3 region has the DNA TGTGCCAGCAGCTTAGAGGGCAGCACATCCTACGAGCAGTACTTC.

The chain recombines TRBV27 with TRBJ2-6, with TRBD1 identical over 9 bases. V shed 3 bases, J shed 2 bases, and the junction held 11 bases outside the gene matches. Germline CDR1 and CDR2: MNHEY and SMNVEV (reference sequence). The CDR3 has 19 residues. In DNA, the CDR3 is TGTGCCAGCAGTTTGGCTCCGGGACAGGGTATAACTGGGGCCAACGTCCTGACTTTC. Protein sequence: CASSLAPGQGITGANVLTF.

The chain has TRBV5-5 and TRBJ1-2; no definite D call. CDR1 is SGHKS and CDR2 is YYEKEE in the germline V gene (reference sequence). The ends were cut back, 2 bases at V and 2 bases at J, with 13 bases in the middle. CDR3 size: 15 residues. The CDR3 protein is CASSFVGRKNYGYTF. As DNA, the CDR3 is TGTGCCAGCAGCTTTGTTGGACGGAAGAACTATGGCTACACCTTC.

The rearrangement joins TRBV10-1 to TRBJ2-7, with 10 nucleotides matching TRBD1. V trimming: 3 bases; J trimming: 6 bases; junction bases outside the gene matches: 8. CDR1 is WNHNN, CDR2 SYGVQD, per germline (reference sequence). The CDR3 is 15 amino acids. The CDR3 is CASSDNRQGASEQYF. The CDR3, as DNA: TGCGCCAGCAGTGATAATCGACAGGGGGCAAGCGAGCAGTACTTC.

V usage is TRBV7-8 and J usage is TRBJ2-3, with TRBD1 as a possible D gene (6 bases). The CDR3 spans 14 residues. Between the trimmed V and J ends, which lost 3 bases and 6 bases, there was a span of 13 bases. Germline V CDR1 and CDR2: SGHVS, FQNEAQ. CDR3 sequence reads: CASSLGTPGDTQYF. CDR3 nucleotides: TGTGCCAGCAGCTTGGGGACACCCGGGGATACGCAGTATTTT. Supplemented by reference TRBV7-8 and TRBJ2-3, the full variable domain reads GAGVSQSPRYKVAKRGQDVALRCDPISGHVSLFWYQQALGQGPEFLTYFQNEAQLDKSGLPSDRFFAERPEGSVSTLKIQRTQQEDSAVYLCASSLGTPGDTQYFGPGTRLTVL.

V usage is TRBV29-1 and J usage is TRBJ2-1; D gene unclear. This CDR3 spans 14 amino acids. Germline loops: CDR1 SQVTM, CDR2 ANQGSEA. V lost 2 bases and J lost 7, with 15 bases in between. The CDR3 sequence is CSVESGPFRNEQFF. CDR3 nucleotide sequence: TGCAGCGTTGAATCTGGGCCGTTCCGTAATGAGCAGTTCTTC.

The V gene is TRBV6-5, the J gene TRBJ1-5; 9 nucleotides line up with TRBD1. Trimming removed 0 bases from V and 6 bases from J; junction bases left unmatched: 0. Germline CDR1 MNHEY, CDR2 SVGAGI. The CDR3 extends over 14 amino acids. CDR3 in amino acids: CASSYSTGGQPQHF. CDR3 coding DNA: TGTGCCAGCAGTTACTCGACAGGGGGTCAGCCCCAGCATTTT.

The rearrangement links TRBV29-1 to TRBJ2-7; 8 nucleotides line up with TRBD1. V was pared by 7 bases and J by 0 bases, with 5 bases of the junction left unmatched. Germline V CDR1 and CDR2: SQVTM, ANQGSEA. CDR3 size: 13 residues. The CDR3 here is CSGRTGSSYEQYF. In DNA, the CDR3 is TGCAGCGGTAGGACAGGGAGCTCCTACGAGCAGTACTTC.

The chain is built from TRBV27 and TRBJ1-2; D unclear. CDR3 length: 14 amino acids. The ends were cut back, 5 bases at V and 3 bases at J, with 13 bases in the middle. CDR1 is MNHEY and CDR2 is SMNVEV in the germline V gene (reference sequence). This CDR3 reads CASSPSESHYGYTF. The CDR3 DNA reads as TGTGCCAGCAGTCCCTCAGAAAGTCACTATGGCTACACCTTC.

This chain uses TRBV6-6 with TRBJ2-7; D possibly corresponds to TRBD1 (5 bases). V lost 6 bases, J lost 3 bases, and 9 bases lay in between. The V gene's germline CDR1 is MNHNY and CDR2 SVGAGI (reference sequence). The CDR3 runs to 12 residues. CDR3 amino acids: CASSDSFYEQYF. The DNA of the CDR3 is TGTGCCAGCAGCGACAGTTTCTACGAGCAGTACTTC.

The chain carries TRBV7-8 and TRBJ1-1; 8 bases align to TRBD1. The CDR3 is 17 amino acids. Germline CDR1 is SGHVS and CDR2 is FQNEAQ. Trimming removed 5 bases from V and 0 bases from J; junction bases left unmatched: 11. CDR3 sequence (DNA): TGTGCCAGCAGCACCGGACAGGGACCTCTCTTGAACACTGAAGCTTTCTTT. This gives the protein CASSTGQGPLLNTEAFF. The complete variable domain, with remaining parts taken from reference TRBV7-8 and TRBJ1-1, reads GAGVSQSPRYKVAKRGQDVALRCDPISGHVSLFWYQQALGQGPEFLTYFQNEAQLDKSGLPSDRFFAERPEGSVSTLKIQRTQQEDSAVYLCASSTGQGPLLNTEAFFGQGTRLTVV.

The CDR3 DNA reads as TGCGCCAGCAGCTTGATGTCGGGAGTGGCGGAGACCCAGTACTTC. Translating gives CASSLMSGVAETQYF. V and J are TRBV5-1 and TRBJ2-5; maybe TRBD2 (6 bases). This CDR3 region has 15 residues. The V gene lost 1 base and the J gene lost 5 bases, with 15 bases spanning the gap. In germline, CDR1 is SGHRS, CDR2 YFSETQ. The entire variable domain, with the rest obtained from reference TRBV5-1 and TRBJ2-5, is as follows: KAGVTQTPRYLIKTRGQQVTLSCSPISGHRSVSWYQQTPGQGLQFLFEYFSETQRNKGNFPGRFSGRQFSNSRSEMNVSTLELGDSALYLCASSLMSGVAETQYFGPGTRLLVL.

CDR3 amino acids: CASLRLAGSTDTQYF. In DNA, the CDR3 is TGTGCCAGCCTCCGACTAGCGGGAAGCACAGATACGCAGTATTTT. This chain joins TRBV2 and TRBJ2-3, with TRBD2 identical over 11 bases. Germline V gene sequence: CDR1 SNHLY, CDR2 FYNNEI. With 8 bases clipped from V and 0 bases from J, the junction kept 4 bases outside the gene matches. CDR3 length: 15 residues.

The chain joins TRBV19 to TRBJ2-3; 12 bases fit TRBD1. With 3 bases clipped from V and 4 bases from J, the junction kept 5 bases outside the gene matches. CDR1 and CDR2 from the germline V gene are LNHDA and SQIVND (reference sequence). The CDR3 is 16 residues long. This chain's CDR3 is CASSIRRDRGPDTQYF. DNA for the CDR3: TGTGCCAGTAGTATCCGCCGGGACAGGGGGCCAGATACGCAGTATTTT.

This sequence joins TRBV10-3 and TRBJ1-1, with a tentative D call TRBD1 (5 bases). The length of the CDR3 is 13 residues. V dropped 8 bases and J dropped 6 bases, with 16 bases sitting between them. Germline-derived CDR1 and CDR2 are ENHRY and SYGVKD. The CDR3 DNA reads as TGTGCCATCGCCCTCCAGGGAAGCTCTGAAGCTTTCTTT. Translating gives CAIALQGSSEAFF.

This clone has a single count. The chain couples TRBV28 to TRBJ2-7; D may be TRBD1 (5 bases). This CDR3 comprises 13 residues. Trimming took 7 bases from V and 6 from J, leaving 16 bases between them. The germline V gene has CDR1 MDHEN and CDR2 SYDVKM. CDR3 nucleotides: TGTGCCAGCAAGCAGGGTGTTTCCCCCGAGCAGTACTTC. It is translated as CASKQGVSPEQYF.

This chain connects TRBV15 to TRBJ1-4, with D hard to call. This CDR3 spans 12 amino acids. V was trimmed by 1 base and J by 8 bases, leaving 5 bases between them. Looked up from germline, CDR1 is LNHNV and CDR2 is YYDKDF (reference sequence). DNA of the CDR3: TGTGCCACCAGCAGAGTACAAGAAAAACTGTTTTTT. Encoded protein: CATSRVQEKLFF.

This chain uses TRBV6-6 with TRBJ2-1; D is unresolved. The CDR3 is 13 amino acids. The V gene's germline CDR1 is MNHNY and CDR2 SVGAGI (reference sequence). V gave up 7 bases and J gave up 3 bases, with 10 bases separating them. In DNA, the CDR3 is TGTGCCAGCATCCCAGTCGGCTACAATGAGCAGTTCTTC. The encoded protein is CASIPVGYNEQFF.

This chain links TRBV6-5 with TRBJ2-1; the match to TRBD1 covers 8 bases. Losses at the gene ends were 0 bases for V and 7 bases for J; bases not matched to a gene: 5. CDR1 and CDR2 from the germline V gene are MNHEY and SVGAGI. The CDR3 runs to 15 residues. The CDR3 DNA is TGTGCCAGCAGTTACTCGAGACAGGGGACTAATGAGCAGTTCTTC. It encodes CASSYSRQGTNEQFF.

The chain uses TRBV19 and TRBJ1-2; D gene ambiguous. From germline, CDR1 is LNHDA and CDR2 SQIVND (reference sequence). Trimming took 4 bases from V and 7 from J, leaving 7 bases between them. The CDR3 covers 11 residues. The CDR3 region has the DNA TGTGCCAGTAGTACGGGAGGTGGCTACACCTTC. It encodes CASSTGGGYTF.

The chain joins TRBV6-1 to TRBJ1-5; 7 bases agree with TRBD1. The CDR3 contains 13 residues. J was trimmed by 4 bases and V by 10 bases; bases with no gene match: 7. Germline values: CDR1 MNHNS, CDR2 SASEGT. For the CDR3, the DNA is TGTGCCATTGGGACAGCTCCAAATCAGCCCCAGCATTTT. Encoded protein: CAIGTAPNQPQHF.

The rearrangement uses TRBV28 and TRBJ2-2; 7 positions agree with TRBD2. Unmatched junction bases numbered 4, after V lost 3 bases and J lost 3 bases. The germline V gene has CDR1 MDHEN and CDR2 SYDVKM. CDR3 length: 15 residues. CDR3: CASSFVGRDTGELFF. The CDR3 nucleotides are TGTGCCAGCAGTTTCGTGGGGAGGGACACCGGGGAGCTGTTTTTT.

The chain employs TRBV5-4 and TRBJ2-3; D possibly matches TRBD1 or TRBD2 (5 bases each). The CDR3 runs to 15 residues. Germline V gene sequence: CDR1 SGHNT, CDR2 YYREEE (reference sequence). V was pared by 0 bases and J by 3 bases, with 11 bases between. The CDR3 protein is CASSLVVGTTDTQYF. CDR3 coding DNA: TGTGCCAGCAGCTTGGTGGTGGGGACGACAGATACGCAGTATTTT.

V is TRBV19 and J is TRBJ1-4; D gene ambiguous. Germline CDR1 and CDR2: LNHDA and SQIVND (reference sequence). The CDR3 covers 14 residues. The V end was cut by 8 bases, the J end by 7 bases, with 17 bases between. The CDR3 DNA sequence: TGTGCCAGTGTCGCCCCGGGCTTGGGTGAAAAACTGTTTTTT. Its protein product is CASVAPGLGEKLFF.

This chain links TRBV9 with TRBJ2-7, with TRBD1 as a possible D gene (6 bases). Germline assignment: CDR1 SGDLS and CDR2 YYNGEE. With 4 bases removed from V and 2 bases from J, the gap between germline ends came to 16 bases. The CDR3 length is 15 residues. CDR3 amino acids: CASSPNFRDTYEQYF. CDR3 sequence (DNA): TGTGCCAGCAGCCCAAACTTCCGGGACACCTACGAGCAGTACTTC.

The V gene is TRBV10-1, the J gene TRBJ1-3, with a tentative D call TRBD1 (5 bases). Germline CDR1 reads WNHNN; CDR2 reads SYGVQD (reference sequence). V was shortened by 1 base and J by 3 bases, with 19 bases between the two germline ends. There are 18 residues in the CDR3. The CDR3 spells CASSEFRGSAESGNTIYF. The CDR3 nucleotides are TGCGCCAGCAGTGAGTTCCGGGGCAGCGCAGAAAGTGGAAACACCATATATTTT.

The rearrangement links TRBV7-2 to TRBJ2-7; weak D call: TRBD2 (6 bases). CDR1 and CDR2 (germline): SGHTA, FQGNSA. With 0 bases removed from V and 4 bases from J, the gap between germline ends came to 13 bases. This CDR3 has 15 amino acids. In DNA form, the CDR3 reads TGTGCCAGCAGCTTAGCCCACCTCGGAGGGTACGAGCAGTACTTC. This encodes CASSLAHLGGYEQYF.

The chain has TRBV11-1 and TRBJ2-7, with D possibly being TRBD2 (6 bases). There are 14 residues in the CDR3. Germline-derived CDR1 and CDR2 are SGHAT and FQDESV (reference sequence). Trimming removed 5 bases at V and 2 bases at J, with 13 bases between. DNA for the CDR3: TGTGCCAGCAGCCACAGACTAGTACCCTACGAGCAGTACTTC. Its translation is CASSHRLVPYEQYF.